The 14 T cell receptor beta chains in this list originate from one sample, sequenced in a study of blood T cell repertoires in COVID-19. Profiling relied on immunoSEQ multiplex PCR, and the TCRdb table lists in-frame clones only, not all of them. The sample carries some 130,000 clones, over 60% recorded once. Material for sequencing was peripheral blood. These receptors came from a woman aged 70 to 79 with acute or convalescent COVID-19.

The genes are TRBV7-8 and TRBJ2-3; D is ambiguous. CDR3 length equals 18 residues. V shed 2 bases and J shed 2 bases, with 20 bases lying between them. Germline-derived CDR1 and CDR2 are SGHVS and FQNEAQ. CDR3 protein: CASSLYPQTGLLTDTQYF. The CDR3 DNA sequence: TGTGCCAGCAGCTTATACCCCCAAACCGGTCTACTCACAGATACGCAGTATTTT.

The genes are TRBV28 and TRBJ1-3, with D unresolved. The V gene lost 3 bases and the J gene lost 0 bases, with 9 bases spanning the gap. The germline CDR1 and CDR2 sequences are MDHEN and SYDVKM. CDR3 length: 15 residues. CDR3 residues: CASSFIISSGNTIYF. The CDR3 DNA is TGTGCCAGCAGTTTTATTATCTCCTCTGGAAACACCATATATTTT. Complete variable domain (other parts from reference TRBV28 and TRBJ1-3): DVKVTQSSRYLVKRTGEKVFLECVQDMDHENMFWYRQDPGLGLRLIYFSYDVKMKEKGDIPEGYSVSREKKERFSLILESASTNQTSMYLCASSFIISSGNTIYFGEGSWLTVV.

This chain connects TRBV5-8 to TRBJ2-7; D gene ambiguous. V shed 2 bases and J shed 5 bases, with 8 bases lying between them. Germline V CDR1 and CDR2: SGHTS, YDEGEE. The CDR3 extends over 12 amino acids. The chain's CDR3 is CASSFYPHEQYF. In DNA, the CDR3 is TGTGCCAGCAGCTTCTACCCCCACGAGCAGTACTTC.

This chain joins TRBV6-2 or TRBV6-3 and TRBJ2-7; TRBD1 might be the D (6 bases). V was clipped by 4 bases and J by 1 base, with 11 bases between them. The CDR3 totals 14 residues. CDR1 is MNHEY, CDR2 SVGEGT, per germline. CDR3 loop: CASSWDIQSYEQYF. CDR3 bases: TGTGCCAGCAGTTGGGACATACAATCCTACGAGCAGTACTTC.

The chain combines TRBV11-2 with TRBJ1-1, with a weak D call TRBD1 (5 bases). V shed 2 bases and J shed 4 bases, with 11 bases lying between them. The CDR3 totals 14 residues. Germline assignment: CDR1 SGHAT and CDR2 FQNNGV. CDR3 protein: CASSLQVGGTEAFF. The CDR3 coding sequence is TGTGCCAGCAGCTTACAGGTGGGGGGCACTGAAGCTTTCTTT.

This chain links TRBV27 with TRBJ2-7; D might be TRBD2 (6 bases). Germline CDR1 and CDR2: MNHEY and SMNVEV (reference sequence). V lost 4 bases to trimming and J lost 3 bases, with 10 bases between them. The length of the CDR3 is 13 residues. The CDR3 DNA sequence: TGTGCCAGCAGTTCGGGACTTATCTACGAGCAGTACTTC. The encoded protein is CASSSGLIYEQYF.

A few counts support this clone. The rearrangement links TRBV19 to TRBJ2-3; 11 bases agree with TRBD1. V dropped 9 bases and J dropped 1; count of bases not matched to a gene: 9. Germline V gives CDR1 LNHDA, CDR2 SQIVND (reference sequence). The CDR3 contains 16 residues. Here the CDR3 DNA reads TGTGCCAGCAGGGACAGGGGGGCCGGAGGCACAGATACGCAGTATTTT. Protein sequence: CASRDRGAGGTDTQYF.

CDR3 in DNA: TGTGCCAGCAGCTTAGGCGGTCCCGAGACCCAGTACTTC. Translated, it gives CASSLGGPETQYF. The gene calls are TRBV7-9 and TRBJ2-5; no clear D. The V gene lost 1 base and the J gene lost 5 bases, with 8 bases spanning the gap. Germline values: CDR1 SEHNR, CDR2 FQNEAQ (reference sequence). The CDR3 has 13 amino acids.

The CDR3 is CASSSNSYEQYF. The CDR3 region has the DNA TGTGCCAGCAGTTCCAACAGCTACGAGCAGTACTTC. V usage is TRBV6-5 and J usage is TRBJ2-7; D remains ambiguous. The germline V gene has CDR1 MNHEY and CDR2 SVGAGI. V lost 4 bases to trimming and J lost 3 bases, with 7 bases between them. The CDR3 is 12 amino acids.

The chain recombines TRBV4-2 with TRBJ1-3; 7 nucleotides agree with TRBD1. The CDR3 sequence is 18 residues long. V lost 3 bases and J lost 0; bases outside the gene matches: 11. The V gene's germline CDR1 is LGHNA and CDR2 YNFKEQ. CDR3: CASSHPAGTVSSGNTIYF. The CDR3, as DNA: TGTGCCAGCAGCCACCCGGCCGGGACAGTATCCTCTGGAAACACCATATATTTT.

In the case of this clone: The same CDR3 also results from other DNA sequences found in this sample. CDR3: CASSLARGTGELFF. CDR3 DNA: TGTGCCAGCAGCCTCGCCCGGGGCACCGGGGAGCTGTTTTTT. The chain joins TRBV11-2 to TRBJ2-2; tentative D call: TRBD2 (5 bases). Trimming took 5 bases from V and 4 from J, leaving 11 bases between them. Germline loops: CDR1 SGHAT, CDR2 FQNNGV. CDR3 length: 14 amino acids. Full variable domain (rest looked up from reference TRBV11-2 and TRBJ2-2): EAGVAQSPRYKIIEKRQSVAFWCNPISGHATLYWYQQILGQGPKLLIQFQNNGVVDDSQLPKDRFSAERLKGVDSTLKIQPAKLEDSAVYLCASSLARGTGELFFGEGSRLTVL.

This clone was seen many times. The rearrangement joins TRBV6-5 to TRBJ2-3; 13 nucleotides match TRBD2. Germline V gene data show CDR1 as MNHEY and CDR2 as SVGAGI. The CDR3 has 13 amino acids. V shed 10 bases and J 5 bases; nucleotides not matched to a gene: 3. The CDR3 region has the DNA TGTGCCACCCGACTAGCGGGGGGAGATACGCAGTATTTT. Translated: CATRLAGGDTQYF.

The chain couples TRBV6-1 to TRBJ2-7; perhaps TRBD2 as D (6 bases). In germline, CDR1 is MNHNS, CDR2 SASEGT. The V end lost 7 bases, the J end lost 2 bases, and 12 bases lay between the germline ends. This CDR3 region has 13 residues. The CDR3 protein is CASTHGEAYEQYF. CDR3 in DNA: TGTGCCAGCACCCACGGGGAGGCCTACGAGCAGTACTTC.

This clone was seen more than once but under ten times. The chain couples TRBV16 to TRBJ1-5, with a possible D match to TRBD1 (6 bases). The CDR3 length is 13 residues. Per germline, CDR1 KGHSY and CDR2 FQNENV. Trimming stripped 4 bases from V and 5 bases from J, with 9 bases between. The DNA for the CDR3 is TGTGCCAGCAGCCGGGCAGGGGATCAGCCCCAGCATTTT. Translated: CASSRAGDQPQHF.